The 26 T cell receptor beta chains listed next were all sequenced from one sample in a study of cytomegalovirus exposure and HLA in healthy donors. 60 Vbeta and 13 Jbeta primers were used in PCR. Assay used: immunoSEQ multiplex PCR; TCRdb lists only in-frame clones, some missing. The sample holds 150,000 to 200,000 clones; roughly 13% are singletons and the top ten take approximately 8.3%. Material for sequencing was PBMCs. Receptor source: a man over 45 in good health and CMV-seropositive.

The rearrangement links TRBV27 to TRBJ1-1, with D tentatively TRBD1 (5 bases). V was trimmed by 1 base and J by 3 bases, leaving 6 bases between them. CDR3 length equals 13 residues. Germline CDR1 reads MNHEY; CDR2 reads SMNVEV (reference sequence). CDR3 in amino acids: CASSLFRDTEAFF. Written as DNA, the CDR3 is TGTGCCAGCAGTTTATTCAGGGACACTGAAGCTTTCTTT.

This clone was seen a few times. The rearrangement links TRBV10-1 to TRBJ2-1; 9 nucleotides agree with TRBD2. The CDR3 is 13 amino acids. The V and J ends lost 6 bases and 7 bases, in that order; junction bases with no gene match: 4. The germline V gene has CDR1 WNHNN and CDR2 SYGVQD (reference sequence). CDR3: CASSIAGVNEQFF. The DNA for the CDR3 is TGCGCCAGCAGCATAGCGGGGGTTAATGAGCAGTTCTTC.

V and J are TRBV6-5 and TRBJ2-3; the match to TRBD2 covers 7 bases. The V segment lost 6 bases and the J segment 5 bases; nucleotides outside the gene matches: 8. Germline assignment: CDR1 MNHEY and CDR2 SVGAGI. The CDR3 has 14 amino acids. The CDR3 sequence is CASSRPGRLDTQYF. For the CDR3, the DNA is TGTGCCAGCAGCCGGCCCGGGAGGTTAGATACGCAGTATTTT.

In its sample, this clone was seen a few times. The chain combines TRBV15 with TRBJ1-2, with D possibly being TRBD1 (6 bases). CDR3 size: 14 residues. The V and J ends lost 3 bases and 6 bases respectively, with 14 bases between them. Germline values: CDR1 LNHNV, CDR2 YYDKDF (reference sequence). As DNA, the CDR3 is TGTGCCACCAGCAGGGGGGGAGGGGGACATGGCTACACCTTC. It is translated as CATSRGGGGHGYTF.

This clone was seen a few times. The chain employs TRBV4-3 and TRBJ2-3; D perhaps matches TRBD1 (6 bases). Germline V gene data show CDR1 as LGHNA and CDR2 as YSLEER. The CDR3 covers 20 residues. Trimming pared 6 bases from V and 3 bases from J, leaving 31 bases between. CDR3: CASSPPPPDSPTPPTDTQYF. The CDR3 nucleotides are TGCGCCAGCAGTCCGCCACCTCCGGACAGTCCGACGCCCCCAACAGATACGCAGTATTTT.

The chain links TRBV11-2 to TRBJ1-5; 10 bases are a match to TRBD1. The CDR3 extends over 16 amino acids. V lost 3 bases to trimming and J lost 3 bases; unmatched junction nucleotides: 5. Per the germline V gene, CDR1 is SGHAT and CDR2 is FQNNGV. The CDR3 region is CASSFGTGVNNQPQHF. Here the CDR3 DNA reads TGTGCCAGCAGCTTCGGGACAGGGGTTAACAATCAGCCCCAGCATTTT.

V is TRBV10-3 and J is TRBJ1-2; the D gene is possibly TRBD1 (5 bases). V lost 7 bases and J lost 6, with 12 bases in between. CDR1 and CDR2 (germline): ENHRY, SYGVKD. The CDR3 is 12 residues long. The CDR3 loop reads CAIKERGDGYTF. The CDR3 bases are TGTGCCATCAAGGAAAGGGGTGATGGCTACACCTTC.

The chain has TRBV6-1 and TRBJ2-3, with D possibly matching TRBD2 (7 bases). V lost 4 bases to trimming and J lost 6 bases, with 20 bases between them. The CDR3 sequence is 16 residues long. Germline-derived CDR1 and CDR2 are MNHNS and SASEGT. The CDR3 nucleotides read TGTGCCAGCAGTGGCCGGGGCGGGGGCCCTAGGGATACGCAGTATTTT. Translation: CASSGRGGGPRDTQYF.

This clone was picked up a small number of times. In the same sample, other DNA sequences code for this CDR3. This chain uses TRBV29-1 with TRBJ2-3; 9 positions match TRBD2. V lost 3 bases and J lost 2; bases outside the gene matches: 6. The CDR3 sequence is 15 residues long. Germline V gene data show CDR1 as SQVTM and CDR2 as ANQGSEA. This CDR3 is CSVDGTSGFTDTQYF. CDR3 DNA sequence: TGCAGCGTTGATGGCACTAGCGGGTTCACAGATACGCAGTATTTT.

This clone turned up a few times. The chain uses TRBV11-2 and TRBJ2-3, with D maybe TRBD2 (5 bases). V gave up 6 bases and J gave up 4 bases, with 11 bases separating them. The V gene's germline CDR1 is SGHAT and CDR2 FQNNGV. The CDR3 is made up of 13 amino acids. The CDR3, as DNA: TGTGCCAGCAGTACTAGATTGGCAGATACGCAGTATTTT. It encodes CASSTRLADTQYF.

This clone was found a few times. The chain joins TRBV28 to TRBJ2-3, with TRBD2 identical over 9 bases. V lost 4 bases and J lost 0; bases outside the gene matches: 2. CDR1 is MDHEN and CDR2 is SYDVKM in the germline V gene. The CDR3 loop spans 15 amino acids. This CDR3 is CASSWTSASTDTQYF. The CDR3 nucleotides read TGTGCCAGCAGTTGGACTAGCGCTAGCACAGATACGCAGTATTTT.

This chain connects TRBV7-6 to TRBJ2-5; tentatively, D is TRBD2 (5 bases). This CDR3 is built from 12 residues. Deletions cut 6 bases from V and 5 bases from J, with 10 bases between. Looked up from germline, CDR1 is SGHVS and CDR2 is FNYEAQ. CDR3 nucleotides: TGTGCCAGCAGATCGGTAGCGGAGACCCAGTACTTC. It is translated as CASRSVAETQYF.

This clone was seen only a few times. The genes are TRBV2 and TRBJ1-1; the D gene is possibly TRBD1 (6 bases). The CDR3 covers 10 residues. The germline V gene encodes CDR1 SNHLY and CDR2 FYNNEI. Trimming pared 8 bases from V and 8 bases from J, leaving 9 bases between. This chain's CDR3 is CASGGREAFF. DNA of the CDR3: TGTGCCAGCGGGGGCAGGGAAGCTTTCTTT.

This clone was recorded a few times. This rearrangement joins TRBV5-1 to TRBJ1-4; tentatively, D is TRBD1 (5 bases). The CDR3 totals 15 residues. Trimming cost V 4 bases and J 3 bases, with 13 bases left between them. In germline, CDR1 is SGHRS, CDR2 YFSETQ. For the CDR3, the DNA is TGCGCCAGCAGCCGGGAGGGGCGATCTAATGAAAAACTGTTTTTT. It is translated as CASSREGRSNEKLFF.

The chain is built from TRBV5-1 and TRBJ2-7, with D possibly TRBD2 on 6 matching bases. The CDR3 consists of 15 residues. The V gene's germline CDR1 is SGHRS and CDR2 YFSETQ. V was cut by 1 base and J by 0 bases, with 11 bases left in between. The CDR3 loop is CASSLPGTLSYEQYF. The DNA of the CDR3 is TGCGCCAGCAGCTTGCCCGGGACTCTCTCCTACGAGCAGTACTTC.

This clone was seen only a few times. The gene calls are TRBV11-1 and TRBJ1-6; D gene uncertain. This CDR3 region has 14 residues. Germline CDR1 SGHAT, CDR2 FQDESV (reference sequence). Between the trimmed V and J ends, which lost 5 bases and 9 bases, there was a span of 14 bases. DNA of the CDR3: TGTGCCAGCAGCCCTGGTAGCCCGCTTTCACCCCTCCACTTT. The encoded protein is CASSPGSPLSPLHF.

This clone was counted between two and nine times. Written as DNA, the CDR3 is TGTGCCAGCCGCCCAGGGGCAGTCCAAGAGACCCAGTACTTC. This sequence encodes CASRPGAVQETQYF. The rearrangement links TRBV6-6 to TRBJ2-5; tentative D call: TRBD1 (6 bases). Germline loops: CDR1 MNHNY, CDR2 SVGAGI (reference sequence). This CDR3 is 14 amino acids long. The V gene lost 8 bases and the J gene lost 1 base, with 14 bases spanning the gap.

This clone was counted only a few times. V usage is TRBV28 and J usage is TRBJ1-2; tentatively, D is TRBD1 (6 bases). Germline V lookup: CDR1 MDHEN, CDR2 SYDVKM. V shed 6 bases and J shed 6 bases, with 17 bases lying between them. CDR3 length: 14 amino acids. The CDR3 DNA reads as TGTGCCAGCAGACAACCGGGGGGGGCTAATGGCTACACCTTC. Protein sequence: CASRQPGGANGYTF.

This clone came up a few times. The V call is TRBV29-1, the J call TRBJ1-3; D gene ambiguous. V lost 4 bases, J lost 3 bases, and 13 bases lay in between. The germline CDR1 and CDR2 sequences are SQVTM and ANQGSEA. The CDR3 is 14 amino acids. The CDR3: CSVGSRGNGNTIYF. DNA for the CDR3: TGCAGCGTTGGTAGTCGCGGGAATGGAAACACCATATATTTT.

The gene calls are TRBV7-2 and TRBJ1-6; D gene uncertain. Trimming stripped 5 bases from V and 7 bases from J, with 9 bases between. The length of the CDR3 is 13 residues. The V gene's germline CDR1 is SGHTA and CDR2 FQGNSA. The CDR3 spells CASSQTVNSPLHF. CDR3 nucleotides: TGTGCCAGCAGCCAAACAGTGAATTCACCCCTCCACTTT.

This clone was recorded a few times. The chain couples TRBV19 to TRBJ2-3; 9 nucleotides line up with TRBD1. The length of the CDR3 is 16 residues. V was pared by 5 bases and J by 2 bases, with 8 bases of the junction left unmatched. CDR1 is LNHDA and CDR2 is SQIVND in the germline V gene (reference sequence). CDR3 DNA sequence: TGTGCCAGTAGTCCTAAGGGACAGGGAGTCACAGATACGCAGTATTTT. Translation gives CASSPKGQGVTDTQYF. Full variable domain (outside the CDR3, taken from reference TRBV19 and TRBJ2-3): DGGITQSPKYLFRKEGQNVTLSCEQNLNHDAMYWYRQDPGQGLRLIYYSQIVNDFQKGDIAEGYSVSREKKESFPLTVTSAQKNPTAFYLCASSPKGQGVTDTQYFGPGTRLTVL.

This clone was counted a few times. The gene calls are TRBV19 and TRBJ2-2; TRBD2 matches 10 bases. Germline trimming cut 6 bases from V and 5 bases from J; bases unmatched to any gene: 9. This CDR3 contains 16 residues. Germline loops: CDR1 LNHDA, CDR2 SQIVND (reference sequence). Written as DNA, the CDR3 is TGTGCCAGTAGAACCCCCGGGACTAGCGAGACCGGGGAGCTGTTTTTT. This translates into CASRTPGTSETGELFF.

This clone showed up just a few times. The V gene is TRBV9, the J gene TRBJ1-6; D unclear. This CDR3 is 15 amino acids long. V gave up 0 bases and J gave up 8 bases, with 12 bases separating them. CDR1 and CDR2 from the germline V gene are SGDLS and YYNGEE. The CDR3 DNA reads TGTGCCAGCAGCGTAGGGTTCGGGTTTCATTCACCCCTCCACTTT. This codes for CASSVGFGFHSPLHF. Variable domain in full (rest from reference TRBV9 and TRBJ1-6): DSGVTQTPKHLITATGQRVTLRCSPRSGDLSVYWYQQSLDQGLQFLIQYYNGEERAKGNILERFSAQQFPDLHSELNLSSLELGDSALYFCASSVGFGFHSPLHFGNGTRLTVT.

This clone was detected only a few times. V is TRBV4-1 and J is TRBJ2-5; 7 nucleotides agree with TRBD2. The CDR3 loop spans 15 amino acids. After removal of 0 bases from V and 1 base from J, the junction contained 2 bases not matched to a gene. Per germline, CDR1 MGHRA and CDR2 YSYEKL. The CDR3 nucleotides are TGCGCCAGCAGCCAAGATGGGGGGGTCCAAGAGACCCAGTACTTC. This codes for CASSQDGGVQETQYF.

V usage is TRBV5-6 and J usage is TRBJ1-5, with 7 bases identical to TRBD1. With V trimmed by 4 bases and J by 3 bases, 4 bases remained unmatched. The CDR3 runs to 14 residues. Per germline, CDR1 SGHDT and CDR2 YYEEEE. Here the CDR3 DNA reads TGTGCCAGCAGCATTGGACAGGCCAATCAGCCCCAGCATTTT. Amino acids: CASSIGQANQPQHF.

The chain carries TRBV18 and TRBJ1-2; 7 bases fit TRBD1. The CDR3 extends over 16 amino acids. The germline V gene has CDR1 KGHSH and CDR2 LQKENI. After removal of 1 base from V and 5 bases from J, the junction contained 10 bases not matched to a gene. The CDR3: CASSPLRQGGGYGYTF. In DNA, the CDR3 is TGTGCCAGCTCACCACTCCGACAGGGAGGTGGTTATGGCTACACCTTC. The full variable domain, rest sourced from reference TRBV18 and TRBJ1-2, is NAGVMQNPRHLVRRRGQEARLRCSPMKGHSHVYWYRQLPEEGLKFMVYLQKENIIDESGMPKERFSAEFPKEGPSILRIQQVVRGDSAAYFCASSPLRQGGGYGYTFGSGTRLTVV.